This T cell receptor beta chain emerged from a study of human T cells and chemical hapten exposure. In the study overall: Per-sample TCR yield variation was attributed mainly to small pooled library volume differences.

Described time point: pre-sensitization, week 0. The treatment was: therapeutic diphenylcyclopropenone sensitization with weekly scalp DPC. TCRdb used MiXCR to reprocess the RACE reads, holding one entry per CDR3 protein. The sample records about 80,000 distinct CDR3 sequences, about 14% being singletons. CDR1 is MNHNS, CDR2 SASEGT, per germline. Trimming took off 4 bases at V and 4 bases at J, with 5 bases between the two ends. The CDR3 length is 12 residues. The clonotype originates from a woman in her forties or fifties with alopecia areata. Some clones in this sample may be carry-over from other donors' samples. The input for sequencing was whole blood, taken in connection with sensitization to the hapten diphenylcyclopropenone (DPC). The rearrangement joins TRBV6-1 to TRBJ2-4; D gene uncertain. CDR3 coding DNA: TGTGCCAGCAGTGGAGGAAAAAACATTCAGTACTTC. It encodes CASSGGKNIQYF.